This T cell receptor (beta chain) was observed in a study of T cell changes during pregnancy in multiple sclerosis. The CDR3 sequence is 13 residues long. V lost 6 bases to trimming and J lost 4 bases, with 13 bases between them. Per the germline V gene, CDR1 is MNHNY and CDR2 is SVGAGI (reference sequence). TCRdb's table, derived via immunoSEQ multiplex PCR, lists solely in-frame clones and lacks some. In the table there are approximately 100,000 clones, around nine tenths of which are singletons. This sequence originates from a female donor with multiple sclerosis, enrolled in a pregnancy study. The starting material was peripheral blood, obtained in the second trimester of pregnancy. The chain recombines TRBV6-6 with TRBJ2-7; D is perhaps TRBD1 (6 bases). The CDR3 sequence is CASRPDSEYEQYF. CDR3 nucleotides: TGTGCCAGCAGGCCGGACAGCGAGTACGAGCAGTACTTC.